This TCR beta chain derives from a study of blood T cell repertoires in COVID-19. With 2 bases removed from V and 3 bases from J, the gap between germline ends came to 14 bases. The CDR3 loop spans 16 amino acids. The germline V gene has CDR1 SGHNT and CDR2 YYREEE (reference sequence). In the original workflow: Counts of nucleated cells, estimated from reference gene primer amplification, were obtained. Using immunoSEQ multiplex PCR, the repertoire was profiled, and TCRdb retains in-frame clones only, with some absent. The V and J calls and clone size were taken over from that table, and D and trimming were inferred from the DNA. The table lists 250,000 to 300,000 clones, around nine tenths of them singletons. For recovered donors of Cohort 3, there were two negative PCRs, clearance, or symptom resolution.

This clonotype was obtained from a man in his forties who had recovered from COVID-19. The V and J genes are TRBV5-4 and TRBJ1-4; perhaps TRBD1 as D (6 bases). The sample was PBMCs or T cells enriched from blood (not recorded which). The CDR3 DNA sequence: TGTGCCAGCAGCTTTTGGACAGACGTTTCTAATGAAAAACTGTTTTTT. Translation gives CASSFWTDVSNEKLFF.